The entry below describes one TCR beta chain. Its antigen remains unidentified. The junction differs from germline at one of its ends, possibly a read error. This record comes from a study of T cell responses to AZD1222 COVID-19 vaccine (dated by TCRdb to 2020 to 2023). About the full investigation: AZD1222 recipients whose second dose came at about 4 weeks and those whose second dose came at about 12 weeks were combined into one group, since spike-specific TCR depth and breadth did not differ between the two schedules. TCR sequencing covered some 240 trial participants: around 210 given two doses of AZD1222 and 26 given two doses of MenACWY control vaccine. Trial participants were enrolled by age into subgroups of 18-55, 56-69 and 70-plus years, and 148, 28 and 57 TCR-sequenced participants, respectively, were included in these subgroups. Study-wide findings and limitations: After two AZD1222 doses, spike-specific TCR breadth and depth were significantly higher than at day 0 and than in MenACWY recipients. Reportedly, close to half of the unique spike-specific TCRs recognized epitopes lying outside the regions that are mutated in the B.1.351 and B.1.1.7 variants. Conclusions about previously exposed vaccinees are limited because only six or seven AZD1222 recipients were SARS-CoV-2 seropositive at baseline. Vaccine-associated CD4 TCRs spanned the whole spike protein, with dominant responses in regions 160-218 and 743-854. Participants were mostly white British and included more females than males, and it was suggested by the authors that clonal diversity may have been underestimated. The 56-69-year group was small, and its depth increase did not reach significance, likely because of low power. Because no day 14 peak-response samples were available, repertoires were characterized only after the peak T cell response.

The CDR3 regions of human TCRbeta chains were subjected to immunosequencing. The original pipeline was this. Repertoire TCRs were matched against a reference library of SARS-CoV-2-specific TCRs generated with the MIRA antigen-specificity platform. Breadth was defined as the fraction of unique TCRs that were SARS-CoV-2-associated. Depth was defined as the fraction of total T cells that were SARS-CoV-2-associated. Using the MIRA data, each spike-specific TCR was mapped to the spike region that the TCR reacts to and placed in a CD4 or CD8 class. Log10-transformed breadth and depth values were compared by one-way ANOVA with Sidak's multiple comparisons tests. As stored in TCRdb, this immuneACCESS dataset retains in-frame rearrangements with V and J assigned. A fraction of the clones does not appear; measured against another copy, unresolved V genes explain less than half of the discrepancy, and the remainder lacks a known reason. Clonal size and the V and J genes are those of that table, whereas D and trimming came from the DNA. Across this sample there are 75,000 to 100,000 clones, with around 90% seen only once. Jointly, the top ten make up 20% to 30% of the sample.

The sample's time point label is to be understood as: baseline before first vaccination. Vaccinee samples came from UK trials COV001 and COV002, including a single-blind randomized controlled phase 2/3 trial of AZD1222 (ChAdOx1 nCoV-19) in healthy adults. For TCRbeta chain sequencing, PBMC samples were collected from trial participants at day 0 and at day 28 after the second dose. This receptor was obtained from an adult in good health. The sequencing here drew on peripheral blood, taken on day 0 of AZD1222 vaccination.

The nucleotide sequence is TGTGCCAGCAGCCCGCCGGTTTTT. Its protein reads: CASSPPVF. This receptor chain uses TRBV7-3 and TRBJ2-3; the D gene is unclear. CDR1 is given as SGHTA and CDR2 as FQGTGA, both from the germline V gene. Measured from the cysteine to the phenylalanine, the CDR3 is 8 residues long. Only the CDR3 part of the read is kept: 24 bases, read in frame from the first base.